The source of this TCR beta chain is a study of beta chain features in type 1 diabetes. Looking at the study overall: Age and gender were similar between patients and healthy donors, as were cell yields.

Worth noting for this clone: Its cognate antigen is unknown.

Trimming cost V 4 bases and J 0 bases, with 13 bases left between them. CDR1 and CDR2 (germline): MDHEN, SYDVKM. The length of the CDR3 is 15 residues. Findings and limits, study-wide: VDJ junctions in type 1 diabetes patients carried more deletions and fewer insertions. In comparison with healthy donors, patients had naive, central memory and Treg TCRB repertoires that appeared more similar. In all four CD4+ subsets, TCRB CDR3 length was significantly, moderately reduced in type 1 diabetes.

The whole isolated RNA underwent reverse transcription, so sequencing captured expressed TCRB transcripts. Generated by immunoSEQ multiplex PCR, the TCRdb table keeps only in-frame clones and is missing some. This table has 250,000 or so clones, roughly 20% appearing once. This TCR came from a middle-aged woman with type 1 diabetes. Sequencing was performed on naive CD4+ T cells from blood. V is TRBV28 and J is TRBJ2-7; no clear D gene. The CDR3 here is CASSSPTGPSYEQYF. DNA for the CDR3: TGTGCCAGCAGTTCCCCGACTGGCCCCTCCTACGAGCAGTACTTC.